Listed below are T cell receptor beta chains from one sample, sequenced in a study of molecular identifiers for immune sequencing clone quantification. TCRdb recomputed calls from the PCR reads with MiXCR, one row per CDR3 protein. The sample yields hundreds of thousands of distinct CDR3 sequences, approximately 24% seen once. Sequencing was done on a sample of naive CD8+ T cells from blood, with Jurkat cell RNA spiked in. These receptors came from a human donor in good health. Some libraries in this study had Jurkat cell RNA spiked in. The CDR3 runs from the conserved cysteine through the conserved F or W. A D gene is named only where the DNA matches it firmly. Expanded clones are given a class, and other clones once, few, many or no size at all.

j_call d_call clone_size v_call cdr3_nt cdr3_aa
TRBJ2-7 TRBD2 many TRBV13 TGTGCCAGCAGCCCTTTTAGCGGGAGCTACGAGCAGTACTTC CASSPFSGSYEQYF
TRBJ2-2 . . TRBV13 TGTGCCAGCAGCTTAGGACACGGGAACACCGGGGAGCTGTTTTTT CASSLGHGNTGELFF
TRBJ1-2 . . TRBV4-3 TGCGCCAGCAGCCAAGCCCGGAGTGCAGCCTATGGCTACACCTTC CASSQARSAAYGYTF
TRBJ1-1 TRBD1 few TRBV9 TGTGCCAGCAGCATGACCGGGACAGGGGCAACTGAAGCTTTCTTT CASSMTGTGATEAFF
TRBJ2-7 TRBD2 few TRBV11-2 TGTGCCAGCAGCTCCCCTTATAATAGCGGGGCCCACGAGCAGTACTTC CASSSPYNSGAHEQYF
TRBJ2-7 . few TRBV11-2 TGTGCCACCAACGCAAAGGTGGCAGGGGACTCCTACGAGCAGTACTTC CATNAKVAGDSYEQYF
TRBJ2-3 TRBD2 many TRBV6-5 TGTGCCAGCAGTTACGCGCGGGAGGGCCAGGATACGCAGTATTTT CASSYAREGQDTQYF
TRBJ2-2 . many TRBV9 TGTGCCAGCAGCGTAGGCGGCGGGACCACCGGGGAGCTGTTTTTT CASSVGGGTTGELFF
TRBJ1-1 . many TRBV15 TGTGCCACCAGCAGAGTCAGGGCGGGCACTGAAGCTTTCTTT CATSRVRAGTEAFF
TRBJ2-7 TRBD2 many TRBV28 TGTGCCAGCAGTTCTAGCGGGAGACCGGTCGAGCAGTACTTC CASSSSGRPVEQYF
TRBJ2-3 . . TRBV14 TGTGCCAGCAGCCACTTAGACTTAAGCTCAGATACGCAGTATTTT CASSHLDLSSDTQYF
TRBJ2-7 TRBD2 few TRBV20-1 TGCAGTGCTGCTACTAGCGGGAGGACGGGCGAGCAGTACTTC CSAATSGRTGEQYF
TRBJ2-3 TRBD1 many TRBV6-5 TGTGCCAGCAGTTACAGGGACAGGGGGTCCGATACGCAGTATTTT CASSYRDRGSDTQYF
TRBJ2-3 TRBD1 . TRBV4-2 TGTGCCAGCAGCCAAGAGGAGTGGGACAGAAGCACAGATACGCAGTATTTT CASSQEEWDRSTDTQYF
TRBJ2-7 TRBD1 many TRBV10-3 TGTGCCATCAGCCCAGGGGGCGACGAGCAGTACTTC CAISPGGDEQYF
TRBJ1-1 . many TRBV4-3 TGCGCCAGCAGCCAAGATAGGTGGGAGGGAGCTTTCTTT CASSQDRWEGAFF
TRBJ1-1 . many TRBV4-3 TGCGCCAGCAGCCAAGATTTTCTTCAGGGCACTACTGAAGCTTTCTTT CASSQDFLQGTTEAFF
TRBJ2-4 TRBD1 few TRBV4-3 TGCGCCAGCAGTCGGGACAGTGATATAGCCAAAAACATTCAGTACTTC CASSRDSDIAKNIQYF
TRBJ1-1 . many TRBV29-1 TGCAGCGCATTGGGAGGGGAGAGTCTTTTCGCTGAAGCTTTCTTT CSALGGESLFAEAFF
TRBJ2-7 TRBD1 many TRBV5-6 TGTGCCAGCAGCTTCGGACAGGGGGCCCGTGAGCAGTACTTC CASSFGQGAREQYF
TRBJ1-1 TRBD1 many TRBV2 TGTGCCAGCAGTGAGATAATCGGGACAGTTGGCACTGAAGCTTTCTTT CASSEIIGTVGTEAFF
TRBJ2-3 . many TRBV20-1 TGCAGTGCTAGAGATCTCGGGGCCCCAGATACGCAGTATTTT CSARDLGAPDTQYF
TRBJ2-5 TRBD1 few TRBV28 TGTGCCAGCAGTTTAACGGCCAGGGGGCGTGAGACCCAGTACTTC CASSLTARGRETQYF
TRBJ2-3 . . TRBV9 TGTGCCAGCAGCGCCGTGGGGGCAGATACGCAGTATTTT CASSAVGADTQYF
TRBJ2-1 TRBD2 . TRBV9 TGTGCCAGCAGCGTAGGGACTAGCGGGTTGGATGAGCAGTTCTTC CASSVGTSGLDEQFF
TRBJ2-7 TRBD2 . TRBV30 TGTGCCTGGAGCGGACTAGCGGGAGAACACCTAAGGTCCTACGAGCAGTACTTC CAWSGLAGEHLRSYEQYF
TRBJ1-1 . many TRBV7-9 TGTGCCAGCAGCTTACCAATGTGGGGCACTGAAGCTTTCTTT CASSLPMWGTEAFF
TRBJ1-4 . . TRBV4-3 TGCGACAGCGGCCAAGATCGATGGGCAGGGAATGAAAAACTGTTTTTT CDSGQDRWAGNEKLFF
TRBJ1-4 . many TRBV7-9 TGTGCCAGCAGCTTAGTATCGACTAATGAAAAACTGTTTTTT CASSLVSTNEKLFF
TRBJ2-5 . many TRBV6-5 TGTGCCAGCAGTTACTCTGAGACCCAGTACTTC CASSYSETQYF
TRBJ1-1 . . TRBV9 TGTGCCAGCAGCGTAGGAGAGGCTACTGAAGCTTTCTTT CASSVGEATEAFF
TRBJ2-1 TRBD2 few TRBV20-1 TGCAGTGCTAGAGGACTAGCGGGGTTCAATGAGCAGTTCTTC CSARGLAGFNEQFF
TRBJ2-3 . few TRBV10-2 TGCGCCAGCAGTGAGGGCATGCCAGATACGCAGTATTTT CASSEGMPDTQYF
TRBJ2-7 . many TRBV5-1 TGCGCCAGCAGCTTTTCTCAACTCGATTACGAGCAGTACTTC CASSFSQLDYEQYF
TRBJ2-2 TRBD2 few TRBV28 TGTGCCAGCAGATTGACCGGGACTAGCGGGAGGGCTGGCGGGGAGCTGTTTTTT CASRLTGTSGRAGGELFF
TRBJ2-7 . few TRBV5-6 TGTGCCAGCAGCTTGGTACGGGGACCGGGCGTCGAGCAGTACTTC CASSLVRGPGVEQYF
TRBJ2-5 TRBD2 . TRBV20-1 TGCAGTGCTAGAGATTCTAGCGGGAACCAAGAGACCCAGTACTTC CSARDSSGNQETQYF
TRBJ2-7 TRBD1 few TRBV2 TGTGCCAGCTACAGGGGTCCGACATACGAGCAGTACTTC CASYRGPTYEQYF
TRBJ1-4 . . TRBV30 TGTGCCTGGAGTACAGGGCAGGGTAATGAAAAACTGTTTTTT CAWSTGQGNEKLFF
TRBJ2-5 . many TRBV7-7 TGTGCTAGCAGCTTGAGTGCCGGCGGGACCCAGTACTTC CASSLSAGGTQYF
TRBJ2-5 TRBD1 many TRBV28 TGTGCCAGCAGTCCTCGGACAGGGGGCGTCCTTCAAGAGACCCAGTACTTC CASSPRTGGVLQETQYF
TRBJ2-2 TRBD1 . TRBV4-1 TGCGCCAGCAGCCGGCAGGACAGGACCGGGGAGCTGTTTTTT CASSRQDRTGELFF
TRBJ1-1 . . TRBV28 TGTGCCAGCAGTTTAAGGGGGGGCTTAGGCACTGAAGCTTTCTTT CASSLRGGLGTEAFF
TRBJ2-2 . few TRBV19 TGTGCCAGCGAGGGGCACGGGGAGCTGTTTTTT CASEGHGELFF
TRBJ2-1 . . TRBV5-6 TGTGCCAGCAGCTTGGTTCGGGGGTTTTTAAATGAGCAGTTCTTC CASSLVRGFLNEQFF
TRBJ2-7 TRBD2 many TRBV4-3 TGCGCCAGCAGCCAGATGGGAGCTAGCGGGGCTTACGAGCAGTACTTC CASSQMGASGAYEQYF